The sequence of this TCR beta chain was determined in a study of blood T cell repertoires in COVID-19. Study-wide context: Sample material is recorded as cDNA or gDNA derived from T cells, B-cell-depleted T cells, or PBMCs.

This CDR3 spans 18 amino acids. V was shortened by 1 base and J by 4 bases, with 19 bases between the two germline ends. Germline CDR1 and CDR2: SGHTA and FQGNSA. Per the study methods: Amplification from reference gene primers served as the basis for estimated nucleated cell counts. This table comes from immunoSEQ multiplex PCR, and its TCRdb copy is limited to in-frame clones, with some not included. Clone size and the V and J calls come from that table; the DNA yielded D and trimming. The sample has 250,000 to 400,000 clones, around 89% seen once; the top ten hold approximately 1.6%. Sequencing used peripheral blood. The clonotype was recovered from a woman in her thirties with COVID-19, enrolled during active disease. The V and J genes are TRBV7-2 and TRBJ2-2; a possible D gene is TRBD1 (6 bases). Here the CDR3 reads CASSLVWRLDRTTGELFF. The DNA for the CDR3 is TGTGCCAGCAGCTTAGTGTGGCGCTTGGACAGAACCACCGGGGAGCTGTTTTTT.